This entry lists 7 T cell receptor beta chains sequenced from one sample in a study of blood T cell repertoires in COVID-19. TCRdb keeps only in-frame clones here, not all; method: immunoSEQ multiplex PCR. The repertoire consists of about 97,000 clones, with about nine tenths occurring once and the leading ten covering around 1.7%. The sample was peripheral blood. The receptor set was obtained from a man aged 55 to 70 with acute or convalescent COVID-19.

The V and J genes are TRBV14 and TRBJ1-3; D may be TRBD1 (6 bases). There are 19 residues in the CDR3. Germline assignment: CDR1 SGHDN and CDR2 FVKESK. The V gene lost 4 bases and the J gene lost 0 bases, with 22 bases spanning the gap. CDR3 residues: CASSPDRTALKLSGNTIYF. CDR3 nucleotide sequence: TGTGCCAGCAGCCCAGATCGGACAGCGCTGAAGCTCTCTGGAAACACCATATATTTT.

This clone was detected once. CDR3 coding DNA: TGTGCCAGCAGAGCCCCCGGGGAGAACACTGAAGCTTTCTTT. This translates into CASRAPGENTEAFF. The rearrangement uses TRBV5-8 and TRBJ1-1; D unresolved. Germline V gives CDR1 SGHTS, CDR2 YDEGEE. This CDR3 contains 14 residues. The ends were cut back, 5 bases at V and 1 base at J, with 12 bases in the middle.

The chain couples TRBV12-5 to TRBJ1-2, with 7 bases matching TRBD1. CDR1 and CDR2 from the germline V gene are LGHNT and FRNRAP. The CDR3 extends over 14 amino acids. V was pared by 7 bases and J by 7 bases, with 12 bases of the junction left unmatched. Written as DNA, the CDR3 is TGTGCTAGTGCCCCACAGGGGCCGGGGCCTGGCTACACCTTC. Its translation is CASAPQGPGPGYTF.

The chain links TRBV6-5 to TRBJ1-3, with D uncertain. This CDR3 comprises 14 residues. The V end lost 6 bases, the J end lost 8 bases, and 17 bases lay between the germline ends. Germline V gives CDR1 MNHEY, CDR2 SVGAGI. CDR3 residues: CASRPPGSIDTIYF. As DNA, the CDR3 is TGTGCCAGCAGACCCCCGGGGTCCATAGACACCATATATTTT.

The chain carries TRBV11-3 and TRBJ1-1, with 9 bases fitting TRBD1. CDR3 length equals 16 residues. Looked up from germline, CDR1 is SGHNT and CDR2 is YENEEA. Germline trimming cut 6 bases from V and 0 bases from J; bases unmatched to any gene: 8. The DNA of the CDR3 is TGTGCCAGCAGAACTCTAGGACAGGGGATGAACACTGAAGCTTTCTTT. Its protein product is CASRTLGQGMNTEAFF.

The J gene is TRBJ2-1, the V gene TRBV7-9; 9 bases are shared with TRBD1. Trimming removed 4 bases from V and 10 bases from J; junction bases left unmatched: 8. Germline V lookup: CDR1 SEHNR, CDR2 FQNEAQ (reference sequence). CDR3 length: 14 amino acids. CDR3 DNA sequence: TGTGCCAGCAGCTGGGACAGGGAAATAGAGGAGCAGTTCTTC. Its translation is CASSWDREIEEQFF.

The sample holds one count of this clone. DNA for the CDR3: TGTGCCAGCAGCTCGGCGGGACTAGCGGAAGAGACCCAGTACTTC. It translates to CASSSAGLAEETQYF. The V gene is TRBV5-4, the J gene TRBJ2-5; 11 bases fit TRBD2. The CDR3 has 15 amino acids. V lost 3 bases and J lost 3; bases outside the gene matches: 4. Germline lookup yields CDR1 SGHNT and CDR2 YYREEE (reference sequence).